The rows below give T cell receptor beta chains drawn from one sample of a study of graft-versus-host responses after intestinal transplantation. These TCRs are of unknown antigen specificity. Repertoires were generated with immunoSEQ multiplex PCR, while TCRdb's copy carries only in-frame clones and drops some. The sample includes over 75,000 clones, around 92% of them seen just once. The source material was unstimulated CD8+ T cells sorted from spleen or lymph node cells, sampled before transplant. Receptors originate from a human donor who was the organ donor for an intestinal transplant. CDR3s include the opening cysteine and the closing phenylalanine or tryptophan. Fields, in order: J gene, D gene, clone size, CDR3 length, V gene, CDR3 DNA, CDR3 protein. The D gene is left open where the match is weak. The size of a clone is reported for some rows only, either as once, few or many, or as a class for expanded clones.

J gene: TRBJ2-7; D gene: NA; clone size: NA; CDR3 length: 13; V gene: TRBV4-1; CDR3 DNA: TGCGCCAGCAGCCAAGATCGCGGGTGGGAGCAGTACTTC; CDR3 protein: CASSQDRGWEQYF
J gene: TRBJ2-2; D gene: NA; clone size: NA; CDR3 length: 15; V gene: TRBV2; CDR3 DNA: TGTGCCAGCAGTGAAAAAACGGGTAGCACCGGGGAGCTGTTTTTT; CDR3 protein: CASSEKTGSTGELFF
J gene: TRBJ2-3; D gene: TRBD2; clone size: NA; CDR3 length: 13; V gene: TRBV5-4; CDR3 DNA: TGTGCCAGCAGCTTCGGACTAGCGGCTACGCAGTATTTT; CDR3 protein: CASSFGLAATQYF
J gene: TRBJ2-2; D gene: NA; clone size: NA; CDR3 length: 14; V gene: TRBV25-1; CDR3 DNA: TGTGCCAGCACTACAGATTCGAACACCGGGGAGCTGTTTTTT; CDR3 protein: CASTTDSNTGELFF
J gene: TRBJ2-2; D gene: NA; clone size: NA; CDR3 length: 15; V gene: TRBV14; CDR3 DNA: TGTGCCAGCAGCCATTACGTAGAGAACACCGGGGAGCTGTTTTTT; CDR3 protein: CASSHYVENTGELFF
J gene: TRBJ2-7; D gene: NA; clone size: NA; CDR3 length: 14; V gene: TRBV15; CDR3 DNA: TGTGCCACCAGCAGAGCCGGGGGGCCGTACGAGCAGTACTTC; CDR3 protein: CATSRAGGPYEQYF
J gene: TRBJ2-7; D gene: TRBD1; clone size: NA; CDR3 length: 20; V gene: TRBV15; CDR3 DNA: TGTGCCACCAGCAGAGGTCGACCCGGGACAGGGGGCGCAAAGACCTACGAGCAGTACTTC; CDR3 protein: CATSRGRPGTGGAKTYEQYF
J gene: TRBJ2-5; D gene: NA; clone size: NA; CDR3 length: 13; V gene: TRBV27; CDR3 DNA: TGTGCCTCCCATTCTGGGGGGCAAGAGACCCAGTACTTC; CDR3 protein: CASHSGGQETQYF
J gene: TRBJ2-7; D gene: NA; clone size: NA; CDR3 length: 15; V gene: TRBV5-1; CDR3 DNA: TGCGCCAGCGCGGCTGGGTGGCGCATAACCTACGAGCAGTACTTC; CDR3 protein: CASAAGWRITYEQYF
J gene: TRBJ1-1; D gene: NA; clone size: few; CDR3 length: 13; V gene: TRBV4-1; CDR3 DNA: TGCGCCAGCAGCCAGAGGATGAACACTGAAGCTTTCTTT; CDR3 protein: CASSQRMNTEAFF
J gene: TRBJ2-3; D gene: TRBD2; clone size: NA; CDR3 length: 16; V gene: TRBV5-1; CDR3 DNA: TGCGCCAGCAGCTTTGGACTAGCGGGCGGCACAGATACGCAGTATTTT; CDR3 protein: CASSFGLAGGTDTQYF
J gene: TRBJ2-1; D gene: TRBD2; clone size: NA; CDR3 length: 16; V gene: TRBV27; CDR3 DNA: TGTGCCAGCAGTTTATCAGGTAGCGGGAGGTACAATGAGCAGTTCTTC; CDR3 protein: CASSLSGSGRYNEQFF
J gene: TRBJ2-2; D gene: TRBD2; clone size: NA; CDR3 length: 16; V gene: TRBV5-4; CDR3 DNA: TGTGCCAGCAGCGCCGGACTAGCGGGAGGCACCGGGGAGCTGTTTTTT; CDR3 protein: CASSAGLAGGTGELFF
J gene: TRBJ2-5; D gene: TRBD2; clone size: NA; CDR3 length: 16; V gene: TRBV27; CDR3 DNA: TGTGCCAGCAGTTCGGGACTAGCGGGAGGGCCAGAGACCCAGTACTTC; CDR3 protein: CASSSGLAGGPETQYF
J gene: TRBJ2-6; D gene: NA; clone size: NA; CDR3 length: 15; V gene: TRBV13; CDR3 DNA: TGTGCCAGCAGCCCAGGGTGGGCTGGGGCCAACGTCCTGACTTTC; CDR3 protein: CASSPGWAGANVLTF
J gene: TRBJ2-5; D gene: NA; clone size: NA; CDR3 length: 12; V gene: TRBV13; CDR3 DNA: TGTGCCAGCAGCTCCCCTCAAGAGACCCAGTACTTC; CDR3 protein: CASSSPQETQYF
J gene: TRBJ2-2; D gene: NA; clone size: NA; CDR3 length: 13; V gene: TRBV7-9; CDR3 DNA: TGTGCCAGCAGCTTCCAGCGGACCGGGGAGCTGTTTTTT; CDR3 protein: CASSFQRTGELFF
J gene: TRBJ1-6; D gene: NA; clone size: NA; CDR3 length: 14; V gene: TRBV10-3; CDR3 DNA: TGTGCCATCAGCAGCGCCAGGGTATCCTCACCCCTCCACTTT; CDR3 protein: CAISSARVSSPLHF
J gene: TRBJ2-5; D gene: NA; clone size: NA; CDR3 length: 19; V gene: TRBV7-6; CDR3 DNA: TGTGCCAGCAGCCGTCCCGGTCAGGGCCAATTCCTGGGCCAAGAGACCCAGTACTTC; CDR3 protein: CASSRPGQGQFLGQETQYF
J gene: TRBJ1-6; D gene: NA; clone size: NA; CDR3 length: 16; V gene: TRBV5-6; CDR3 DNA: TGTGCCAGCAGCGACGAAACAGGTGCCTATAATTCACCCCTCCACTTT; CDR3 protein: CASSDETGAYNSPLHF
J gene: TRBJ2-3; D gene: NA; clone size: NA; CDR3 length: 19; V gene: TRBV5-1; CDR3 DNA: TGCGCCAGCAGCTTGGCCGGGAGGGACAGAGGAAGCTACACAGATACGCAGTATTTT; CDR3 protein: CASSLAGRDRGSYTDTQYF
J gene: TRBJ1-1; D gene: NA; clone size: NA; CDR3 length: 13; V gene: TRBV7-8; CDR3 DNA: TGTGCCAGCCTTCAGGAGGATAACACTGAAGCTTTCTTT; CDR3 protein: CASLQEDNTEAFF
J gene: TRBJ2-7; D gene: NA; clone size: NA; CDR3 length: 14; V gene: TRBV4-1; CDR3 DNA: TGCGCCAGCAGCCAAGTGGCCAGGGGTTACGAGCAGTACTTC; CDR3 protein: CASSQVARGYEQYF
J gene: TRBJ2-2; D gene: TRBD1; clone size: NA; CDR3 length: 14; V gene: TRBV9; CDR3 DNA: TGTGCCAGCAGCACTCGACAGGGCACCGGGGAGCTGTTTTTT; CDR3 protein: CASSTRQGTGELFF
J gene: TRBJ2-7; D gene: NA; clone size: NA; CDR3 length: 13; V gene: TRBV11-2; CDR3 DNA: TGTGCCAGCAGCCCCAGGGTAATGGACGAGCAGTACTTC; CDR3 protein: CASSPRVMDEQYF
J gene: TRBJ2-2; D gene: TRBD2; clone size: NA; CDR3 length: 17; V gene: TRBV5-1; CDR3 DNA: TGCGCCAGCAGCCCCCCGGCTAGCGGGGCTCACACCGGGGAGCTGTTTTTT; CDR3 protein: CASSPPASGAHTGELFF
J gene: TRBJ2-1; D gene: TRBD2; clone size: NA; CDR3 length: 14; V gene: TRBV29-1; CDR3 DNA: TGCAGCGTCGATTCTAGCGGGGGCTACAATGAGCAGTTCTTC; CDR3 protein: CSVDSSGGYNEQFF
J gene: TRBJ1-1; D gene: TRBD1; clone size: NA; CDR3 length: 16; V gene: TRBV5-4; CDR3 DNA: TGTGCCAGCAGCGGGGTGACGGACAGGGGGAACACTGAAGCTTTCTTT; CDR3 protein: CASSGVTDRGNTEAFF
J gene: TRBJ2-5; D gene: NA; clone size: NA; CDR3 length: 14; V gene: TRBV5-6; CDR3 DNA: TGTGCCAGCAGCCGACAGGGACTGGTTGCGACCCAGTACTTC; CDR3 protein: CASSRQGLVATQYF
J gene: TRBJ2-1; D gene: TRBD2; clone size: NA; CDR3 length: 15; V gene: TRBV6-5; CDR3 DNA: TGTGCCAGCAGTAAACTAGCGGGGACTTACAATGAGCAGTTCTTC; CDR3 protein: CASSKLAGTYNEQFF
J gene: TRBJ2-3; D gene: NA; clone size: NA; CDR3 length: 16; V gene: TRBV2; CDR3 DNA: TGTGCCAGCAGAGGGACCCGGACTATGTTCTCAGATACGCAGTATTTT; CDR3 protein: CASRGTRTMFSDTQYF
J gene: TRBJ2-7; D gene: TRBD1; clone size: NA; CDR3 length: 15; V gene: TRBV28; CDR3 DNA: TGTGCCAGCAGTGATTTTACTCAGGGGGCTAGGGAGCAGTACTTC; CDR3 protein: CASSDFTQGAREQYF
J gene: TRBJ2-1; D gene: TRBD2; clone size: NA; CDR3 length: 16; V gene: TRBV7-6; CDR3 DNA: TGTGCCAGCAGCTTAGCGCGGGGACTAGCGTACAATGAGCAGTTCTTC; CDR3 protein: CASSLARGLAYNEQFF
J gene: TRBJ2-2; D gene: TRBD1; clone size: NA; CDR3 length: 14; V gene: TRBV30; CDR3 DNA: TGTGCCTGGAGTCCGGGACAGGCGACCGGGGAGCTGTTTTTT; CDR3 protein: CAWSPGQATGELFF
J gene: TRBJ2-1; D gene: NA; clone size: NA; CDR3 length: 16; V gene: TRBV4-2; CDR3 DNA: TGTGCCAGCAGCCAAGAGTTCGGAGGGGACGTCTATGAGCAGTTCTTC; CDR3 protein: CASSQEFGGDVYEQFF
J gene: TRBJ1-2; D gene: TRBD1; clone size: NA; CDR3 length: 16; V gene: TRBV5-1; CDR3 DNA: TGCGCCAGCAGCGCGGATTGGACAGGGGACCCCTATGGCTACACCTTC; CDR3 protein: CASSADWTGDPYGYTF
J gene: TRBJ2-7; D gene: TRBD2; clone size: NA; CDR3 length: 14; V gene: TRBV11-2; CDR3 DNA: TGTGCCAGCAGCGCGGGGGGCCCTACCTACGAGCAGTACTTC; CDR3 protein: CASSAGGPTYEQYF
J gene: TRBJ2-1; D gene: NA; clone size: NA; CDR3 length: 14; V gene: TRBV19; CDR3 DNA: TGTGCCAGTAAAAATGTAGGGGCATACAATGAGCAGTTCTTC; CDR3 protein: CASKNVGAYNEQFF
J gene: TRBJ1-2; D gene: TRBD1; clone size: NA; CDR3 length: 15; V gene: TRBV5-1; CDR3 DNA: TGCGCCAGCAGGGCTAGACAGGGCGAATTGGACGGCTACACCTTC; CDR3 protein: CASRARQGELDGYTF
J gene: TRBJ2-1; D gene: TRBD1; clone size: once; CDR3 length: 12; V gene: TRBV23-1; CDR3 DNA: TGCGCCAGCCCCAGGGGGCCCAATGAGCAGTTCTTC; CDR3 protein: CASPRGPNEQFF
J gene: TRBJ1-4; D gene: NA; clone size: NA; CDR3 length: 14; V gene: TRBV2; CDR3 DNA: TGTGCCAGCTTCTTACAGGGCGCTAATGAAAAACTGTTTTTT; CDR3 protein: CASFLQGANEKLFF
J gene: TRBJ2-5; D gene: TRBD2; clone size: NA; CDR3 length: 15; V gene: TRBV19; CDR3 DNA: TGTGCCAGTAGAGCGGGAGGGAGGGTGAAGGAGACCCAGTACTTC; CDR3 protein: CASRAGGRVKETQYF
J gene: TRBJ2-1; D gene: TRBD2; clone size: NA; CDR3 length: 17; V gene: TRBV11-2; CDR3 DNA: TGTGCCAGCAGCTCCGAAATTAGCGGGAGGGGATACAATGAGCAGTTCTTC; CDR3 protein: CASSSEISGRGYNEQFF
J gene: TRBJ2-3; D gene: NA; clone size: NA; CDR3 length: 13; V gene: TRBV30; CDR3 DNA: TGTGCCTGGAACGTAGCGGGCACAGATACGCAGTATTTT; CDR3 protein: CAWNVAGTDTQYF
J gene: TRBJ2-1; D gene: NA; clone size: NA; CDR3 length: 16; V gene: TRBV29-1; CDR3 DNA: TGCAGCGTTGAAGACGGCGGGATAGGCTCCTACAATGAGCAGTTCTTC; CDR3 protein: CSVEDGGIGSYNEQFF
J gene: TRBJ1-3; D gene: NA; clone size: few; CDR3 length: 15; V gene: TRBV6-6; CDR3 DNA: TGTGCCAGCAGTTACTCCAGGGGCTCTGGAAACACCATATATTTT; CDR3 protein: CASSYSRGSGNTIYF
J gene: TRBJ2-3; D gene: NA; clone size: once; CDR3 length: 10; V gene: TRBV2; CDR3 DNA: TGTGCTACCCACCGGGATACGCAGTATTTT; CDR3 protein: CATHRDTQYF
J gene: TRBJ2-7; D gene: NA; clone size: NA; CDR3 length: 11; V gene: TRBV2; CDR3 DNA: TGTGCCAGCAGATTGAGCTACGAGCAGTACTTC; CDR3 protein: CASRLSYEQYF
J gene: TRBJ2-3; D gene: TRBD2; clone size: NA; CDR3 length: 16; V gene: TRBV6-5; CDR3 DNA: TGTGCCAGCAGTTACAGTAGCGGGAGTATGGGTGATACGCAGTATTTT; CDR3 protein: CASSYSSGSMGDTQYF
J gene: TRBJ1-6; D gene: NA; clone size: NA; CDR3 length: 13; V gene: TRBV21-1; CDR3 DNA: TGTGCCAGCAGTTCTGGGGGGTATTCACCCCTCCACTTT; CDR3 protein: CASSSGGYSPLHF
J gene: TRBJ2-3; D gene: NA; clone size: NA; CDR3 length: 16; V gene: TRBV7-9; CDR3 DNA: TGTGCCAGCAGCTTAATTGGCAGGGCCCACACAGATACGCAGTATTTT; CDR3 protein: CASSLIGRAHTDTQYF
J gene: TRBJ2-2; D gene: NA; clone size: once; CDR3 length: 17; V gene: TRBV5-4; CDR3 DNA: TGTGCCAGCAGCTTGGCCGTGATAGCGAAGAACACCGGGGAGCTGTTTTTT; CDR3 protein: CASSLAVIAKNTGELFF
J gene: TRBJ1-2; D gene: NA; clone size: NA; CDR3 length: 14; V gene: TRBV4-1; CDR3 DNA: TGCGCCAGCAGCCAGGGGCTTCCCTCTCATGGCTACACCTTC; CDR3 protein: CASSQGLPSHGYTF
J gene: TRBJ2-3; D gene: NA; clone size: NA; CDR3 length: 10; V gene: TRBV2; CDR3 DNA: TGTGCCAGCATCCTAGATACGCAGTATTTT; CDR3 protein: CASILDTQYF
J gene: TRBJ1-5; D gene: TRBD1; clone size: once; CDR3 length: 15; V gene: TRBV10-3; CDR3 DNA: TGTGCCATCAGTGCAGGGGGCTCTAGCAATCAGCCCCAGCATTTT; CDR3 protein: CAISAGGSSNQPQHF
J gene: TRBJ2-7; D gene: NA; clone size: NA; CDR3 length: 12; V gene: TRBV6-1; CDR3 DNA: TGTGCCAGCAAGCGTCGGAACTACGAGCAGTACTTC; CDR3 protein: CASKRRNYEQYF